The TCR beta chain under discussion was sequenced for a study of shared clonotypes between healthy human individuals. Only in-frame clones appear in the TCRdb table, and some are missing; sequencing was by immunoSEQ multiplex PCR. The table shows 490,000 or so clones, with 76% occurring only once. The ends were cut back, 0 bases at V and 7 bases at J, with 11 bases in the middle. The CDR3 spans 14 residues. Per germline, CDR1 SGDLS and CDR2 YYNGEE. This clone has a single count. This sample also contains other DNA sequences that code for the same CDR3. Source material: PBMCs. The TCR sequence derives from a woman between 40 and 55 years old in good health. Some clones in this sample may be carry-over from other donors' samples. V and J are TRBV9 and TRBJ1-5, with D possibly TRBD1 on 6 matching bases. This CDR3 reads CASSVEGGRQPQHF. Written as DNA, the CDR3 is TGTGCCAGCAGCGTAGAGGGGGGACGGCAGCCCCAGCATTTT.